A selection of T cell receptor beta chains follows, all from one sample in a study of blood T cell repertoires in COVID-19. Generated by immunoSEQ multiplex PCR, the TCRdb table keeps only in-frame clones and is missing some. The table has approximately 190,000 clones, 65% to 90% seen once; the top ten hold approximately 6.1%. The sequenced sample consisted of peripheral blood. The receptors were sampled from a man older than 75 with acute or convalescent COVID-19. The CDR3 runs from the conserved cysteine through the conserved F or W. A D gene is named only where the DNA matches it firmly.

V gene	D gene	J gene	CDR3 protein
TRBV7-8	TRBD1	TRBJ2-7	CASSRTGAYEQYF
TRBV7-3	TRBD1	TRBJ2-6	CASSLGTGGSGANVLTF
TRBV27	TRBD1	TRBJ2-2	CASTRGGDSVKSGELFF
TRBV7-9	TRBD1	TRBJ2-6	CASSSGQGARGANVLTF
TRBV18	NA	TRBJ1-2	CASSPGGVNYGYTF
TRBV30	TRBD2	TRBJ2-4	CAWRVAGGAKNIQYF
TRBV12-3/TRBV12-4	NA	TRBJ2-4	CAIGLGGKNIQYF
TRBV5-5	TRBD1	TRBJ2-1	CASSLEGQGTYNEQFF
TRBV18	TRBD1	TRBJ1-2	CASSPDRDIGYTF
TRBV11-1	NA	TRBJ2-5	CASSSPGGVQYF
TRBV4-1	TRBD1	TRBJ1-4	CASSQEGQPNEKLFF
TRBV25-1	NA	TRBJ1-2	CASSEQNYGYTF
TRBV30	NA	TRBJ2-6	CAWNRDTDSGANVLTF
TRBV3-1/TRBV3-2	TRBD1	TRBJ1-2	CASSQPGQGGGYTF
TRBV10-3	TRBD2	TRBJ2-1	CAIRREGTSYNEQFF
TRBV5-4	TRBD2	TRBJ2-5	CASSLATGLHTKETQYF
TRBV7-9	TRBD2	TRBJ2-2	CASSLGVAGVPGELFF
TRBV3-1/TRBV3-2	NA	TRBJ2-2	CASRRSGELFF
TRBV6-2/TRBV6-3	NA	TRBJ1-2	CASSYSIVDSSLNTYGYTF
TRBV5-1	TRBD2	TRBJ2-2	CASSIRLAETTGELFF
TRBV6-2/TRBV6-3	TRBD1	TRBJ2-1	CASSRGTGGTSLFYNEQFF
TRBV19	NA	TRBJ2-2	CASRTGTLNTGELFF
TRBV15	NA	TRBJ1-5	CATSRDRPGVNQPQHF
TRBV5-5	TRBD1	TRBJ2-7	CASGRSGTGAYEQYF
TRBV7-2	TRBD2	TRBJ2-2	CASTREANTGELFF
TRBV25-1	TRBD2	TRBJ2-1	CASSEATSGLYNEQFF
TRBV9	TRBD2	TRBJ2-1	CASSVGLAGDHEQFF
TRBV7-3	NA	TRBJ1-1	CASSFERDTEAFF
TRBV6-5	NA	TRBJ1-1	CASRLFSGMNTEAFF
TRBV30	TRBD1	TRBJ1-1	CALTQGQGGTEAFF
TRBV5-1	TRBD2	TRBJ2-1	CASSLVSSGRIYNEQFF
TRBV29-1	TRBD2	TRBJ2-3	CSVLAGGSDTQYF
TRBV5-1	NA	TRBJ1-1	CASSLAEGLRAFF
TRBV10-2	TRBD2	TRBJ2-3	CASSPGLAGGTDTQYF
TRBV28	TRBD1	TRBJ1-2	CASTTGTGPLANYGYTF
TRBV5-1	TRBD2	TRBJ2-1	CASSSTSGDYNEQFF
TRBV28	TRBD1	TRBJ2-1	CASRVTGTGVINEQFF
TRBV19	TRBD1	TRBJ1-1	CASSMFDRANTEAFF
TRBV2	TRBD1	TRBJ1-4	CASKGQGRTNEKLFF
TRBV10-2	TRBD1	TRBJ2-1	CASRETGRNEQFF
TRBV6-5	NA	TRBJ2-1	CASTEGRTHEQFF
TRBV5-4	TRBD1	TRBJ2-2	CASSPPGQTNTGELFF
TRBV13	NA	TRBJ2-1	CASRFSILGVQFF
TRBV5-1	TRBD1	TRBJ1-2	CASSLTQGNYGYTF
TRBV27	NA	TRBJ2-1	CASRSQASSYNEQFF
TRBV19	TRBD1	TRBJ1-1	CASTGTGRTEAFF
TRBV25-1	TRBD1	TRBJ1-6	CASRESGGFNSPLHF
TRBV19	TRBD1	TRBJ2-7	CASSRPGQGFFEQYF
TRBV7-2	TRBD2	TRBJ2-5	CASSRTSGSYTQYF
TRBV20-1	NA	TRBJ1-2	CSVARHEGYTF
TRBV30	NA	TRBJ1-5	CAWSIQGSQPQHF
TRBV29-1	NA	TRBJ2-7	CSVSGGSYEQYF
TRBV27	TRBD2	TRBJ2-7	CASSNDPGLGYEQYF
TRBV19	NA	TRBJ1-3	CASSAINTIYF